This entry describes one TCR beta chain. The antigen this receptor binds is unknown. Germline and junction disagree at one end, which may indicate a read error. Inclusive of the bounding cysteine and phenylalanine, the CDR3 is 10 residues long. CDR3 DNA is the only sequence kept; it has 30 bases, read in frame from the first base. The germline V gene (reference sequence) supplies CDR1 SEHNR and CDR2 FQNEAQ. Receptors were amplified or captured by the immunoSEQ multiplex PCR assay. A mixture of 60 forward primers for TCR Vbeta segments and 13 reverse primers for TCR Jbeta segments was used in the multiplex PCR. A multiplex PCR assay on genomic DNA amplified the CDR3 region of rearranged TCR beta genes. Amplified TCR beta libraries were sequenced as 87-base-pair reads on the Illumina HiSeq System. Concerning the study's data processing: A later analysis counted about 82 million unique TCR beta chains across the 650 to 800 repertoires, and some 11 million of these chains were shared by at least two donors. A nearest-neighbor algorithm error-corrected the raw reads and collapsed the reads into unique sequences, merging closely related sequences to remove PCR and sequencing errors. Alignment of CDR3 sequences to IMGT reference sequences was used to assign V, D and J gene segments. For a sequence to be retained, a match of at least six nucleotides was required to both a V gene segment and a J gene segment. Rearrangements were called productive when the CDR3 lacked stop codons and stayed in frame with V and J; all others were non-productive. CDR3 was defined by IMGT convention, running from the second conserved V-encoded cysteine to the conserved J-encoded phenylalanine. The earlier analysis of 550 to 650 of the donors excluded any sequence lacking an unambiguous match to a single V gene segment. An earlier analysis of 587 of the donors classified V segments as functional when productive rearrangements were above 56.7% and as segregating when the standard deviation between donors was above 5%. To diagnose cytomegalovirus status from the catalog of TCR beta chain sequences, a statistical classification framework was built. In a later analysis, V and J genes were assigned by comparing TCR nucleotide sequences against IMGT/GENE-DB human TR gene sequences. The TCRdist pipeline was used in a later analysis to assign CDR3 sequences and most-parsimonious VDJ recombination scenarios. In a later analysis, every TCR beta chain was defined by the combination of its CDR3 amino acid sequence and its V-gene family, and reads without a unique V-gene family were dropped. A later analysis removed several hundred highly shared, low-generation-probability nucleotide sequences to deal with suspected cross-contamination and a sequencing artifact. For each public chain, a later analysis derived a clonal expansion index from normalized ranks of inferred template counts within each repertoire. A later analysis computed generation probabilities with a VDJ recombination model fitted to out-of-frame rearrangements, and checked the results against IGoR. A later analysis scored TCR-TCR, TCR-HLA and TCR-CMV co-occurrence with hypergeometric tests, applying a repertoire-size bias correction to TCR pairs. To estimate false discovery rates, a later analysis permuted the HLA or CMV assignments 20 times. In a later analysis, co-occurring TCRs were grouped using DBSCAN, and TCRdist sequence similarity was added for clustering within HLA-allele-positive subsets. For co-occurrence clustering, repertoires with fewer than 30,000 or more than 120,000 public chains were excluded, along with five repertoires with anomalous nucleotide sharing. The clones in this table, taken by TCRdb from immuneACCESS, are in-frame only. Not every clone is retained; where verified, under half of the shortfall comes from an unresolved V gene, and the cause of the rest is unknown. That table furnishes V, J and clone size, whereas the DNA furnished D and trimming. Present in this sample are 75,000 to 90,000 clones, over 75% of which were seen just once. The ten largest clonotypes hold around 3.2% of the sample.

This sample is part of a study of cytomegalovirus exposure and HLA in healthy donors (dated by TCRdb to the late 2010s). Regarding the research as a whole: In an earlier analysis of under 600 of the donors, around 290 Gb of sequence data and 117 million unique TCR beta sequences from roughly 180 million T cells were reported. An early release covering roughly 600 HLA-typed donors comprised approximately 290 gigabases of sequencing data and roughly 85 million unique TCR sequences. The genetic ancestry cluster associated with self-reported Caucasian donors included about four fifths of the approximately 400 genotyped donors. The study aimed to test whether cataloging public T cell receptors could reveal signatures of past pathogen exposure. The study profiled the T cell repertoires of 550 to 700 subjects by immunosequencing and related them to cytomegalovirus serostatus. Besides the first cohort of 666 subjects, a separate validation cohort made up of 120 different subjects was used. The study combined high-throughput TCR immunosequencing, statistical association of individual TCRs with disease status, and machine learning to predict cytomegalovirus infection status. A later analysis re-examined previously published TCR beta repertoires from more than 600 donors and added high-resolution HLA genotyping to investigate patterns of TCR occurrence. Rather than using new phenotypic data, the later analysis identified candidate immune exposures from TCR beta sequences and from how often those sequences occurred across donors. An earlier analysis of some 500 of the donors applied high-throughput TCR beta sequencing to assess whether each TCR beta V gene segment acted as functional or pseudogenic. Donor age, sex, ethnicity and CMV serostatus were compiled together with the repertoire data. Genome-wide SNP genotypes for about 65% of the 666 donors were used in a later genetic analysis, which treated that subset as a discovery cohort. All discovery cohort repertoires had been generated using a single sequencing platform. HLA typing included class I and class II loci at four-digit resolution. Typing coverage varied by locus: 629-630 donors for A, B, C, DRB1 and DQB1; some 520 for DQA1; more than 600 for DPA1; under 490 for DPB1. A few DR-DQ haplotypes were treated as single units for association and clustering because of strong linkage in the cohort. Among about 400 genotyped donors of the cohort, an average of approximately 240,000 unique TCR beta nucleotide sequences was sequenced per donor, of which 15% to 20% were non-productive. Study-wide findings and limitations: A further reported finding was that TCR beta sequences accurately predicted the HLA-A and HLA-B alleles for most subjects in the first cohort. In vitro tests confirmed that a few of the cytomegalovirus-associated TCR beta chains recognize cytomegalovirus antigens. A cluster of highly shared sequence variants was judged likely to represent a technical artifact of the sequencing pipeline. In a later analysis, the rate of TCR association differed among HLA loci, with DRB1 alleles having the most associated TCRs and HLA-C alleles having the fewest. Roughly uniform sequencing depth across donors was assumed in presence/absence analyses, although this assumption may not hold. In a later analysis, HLA-associated TCR beta chains were found to be more clonally expanded and to have lower generation probabilities than equally common non-associated chains. Several of the top co-occurrence clusters appeared to be linked to parvovirus B19, influenza, CMV and Epstein-Barr virus, according to a later analysis. Because some donors lacked HLA typing at each locus, the association tests relied only on the typed subset. In an earlier analysis of roughly 560 of the donors, most TCR beta V segments were observed in productive rearrangements about 90% or about 30% of the time, broadly matching IMGT annotations. Cytomegalovirus status was reported to be diagnosed by the classifier with high specificity and sensitivity in both the original and validation cohorts. The cohort was sequenced for TCR beta chains only, and without alpha or paired-chain data the features that could be detected were limited. The study listed around 160 TCR beta chains as associated with cytomegalovirus. The authors suggested that the approach could potentially be extended to other disease states and immunological phenotypes. For the cohort, immune exposure information was limited to CMV serostatus. Correlated functional status among segregating V segments might reflect linkage disequilibrium, but an unknown experimental factor could not be ruled out. A later analysis found that most CMV-associated TCR beta chains appeared HLA-restricted, with HLA associations seemingly driven largely by CMV exposure. Because counts were too low, seventeen rarely observed V segments, including chromosome 9 orphons, were excluded from the earlier analysis of around 640 of the donors. V-gene and J-gene trimming of TCR beta chains was associated with a missense DCLRE1C variant in a later genetic analysis, and the association was replicated in an independent cohort. Strong co-occurrence of HLA alleles, especially DR and DQ, made assigning TCR associations to individual alleles difficult. Most TCR sequences were observed very rarely across donors, whereas some public TCRs were present in many individuals. Compared with the approximately 720-donor mean, donors in an Asian-associated ancestry cluster had fewer N-insertions in productive TCRs, according to a later genetic analysis. Some IMGT-functional V segments, including TRBV6-2 and TRBV6-3, could not be distinguished by the 87-base-pair reads and were therefore excluded. Specific HLA alleles were associated with 15,000 to 20,000 TCR beta sequences at a false discovery rate of 0.05 in a later analysis.

In total, approximately 610 healthy bone marrow donors made up the cohort. Cohort members were all nominally healthy when sampled, although unrecorded immune exposures were likely present. The donor tested CMV seronegative, placing the donor among the 350 or so seronegative members of the cohort. Every donor gave a peripheral blood sample, and the peripheral blood mononuclear cells from that sample were used for TCR beta sequencing. The Qiagen DNeasy Blood Extraction Kit was used to extract genomic DNA from the blood cell samples. This clonotype was sampled from a man aged 45-60 years in good health and CMV-seronegative. The chain is made from TRBV7-9 and TRBJ1-1, with TRBD1 as a weak D call on 6 bases. The specimen sequenced was PBMCs. The encoded CDR3 is CSSSPEQGTF. The DNA reads TGTTCCAGCAGCCCCGAACAGGGAACCTTT.